The 19 T cell receptor beta chains below come from one sample, sequenced in a study of graft-versus-host responses after intestinal transplantation. Assay: immunoSEQ multiplex PCR; the TCRdb copy retains only in-frame clones and omits some. The sample lists 80,000 to 100,000 clones; 90% to 95% were seen once. The antigens for these receptors are not known. The sample was unstimulated CD4+ T cells sorted from spleen or lymph node cells, taken before intestinal transplant. Every receptor here comes from a human donor who received an intestinal transplant.

The chain couples TRBV2 to TRBJ2-1; D not resolved. V dropped 1 base and J dropped 10 bases, with 8 bases sitting between them. The CDR3 is 12 amino acids. In germline, CDR1 is SNHLY, CDR2 FYNNEI. Here the CDR3 reads CASSEDSGEQFF. CDR3 nucleotide sequence: TGTGCCAGCAGTGAAGATTCCGGGGAGCAGTTCTTC.

The CDR3 region is CASSSQDRSEQYF. The CDR3 coding sequence is TGTGCCAGCAGCTCACAGGACAGGTCTGAGCAGTACTTC. The chain employs TRBV25-1 and TRBJ2-7; 7 bases are shared with TRBD1. Looked up from germline, CDR1 is MGHDK and CDR2 is SYGVNS. The V and J ends lost 6 bases and 7 bases, in that order; junction bases with no gene match: 9. The CDR3 runs to 13 residues.

The chain uses TRBV19 and TRBJ1-4; 10 nucleotides agree with TRBD1. Germline CDR1 and CDR2: LNHDA and SQIVND (reference sequence). The CDR3 covers 14 residues. V gave up 6 bases and J gave up 8 bases; unmatched junction bases: 6. CDR3 protein: CASSPGQGIEKLFF. The DNA of the CDR3 is TGTGCCAGTAGCCCGGGACAGGGGATCGAAAAACTGTTTTTT.

V gene TRBV19 combines with J gene TRBJ2-1; 11 bases line up with TRBD2. The CDR3 has 16 amino acids. Germline V CDR1 and CDR2: LNHDA, SQIVND (reference sequence). V gave up 6 bases and J gave up 10 bases; unmatched junction bases: 14. The CDR3 protein is CASRLIAGGPRREQFF. DNA of the CDR3: TGTGCCAGTAGATTGATAGCGGGGGGGCCCCGTCGGGAGCAGTTCTTC.

As concerns this clone: Other DNA sequences in the sample encode the same CDR3. V is TRBV5-4 and J is TRBJ2-5; 9 bases are shared with TRBD1. From germline, CDR1 is SGHNT and CDR2 YYREEE (reference sequence). Trimming at V came to 4 bases and at J to 4 bases, leaving 5 bases not matched to a gene. The CDR3 extends over 14 amino acids. The CDR3, as DNA: TGTGCCAGCAGCCTAGGACAGGGGTCAGAGACCCAGTACTTC. Its translation: CASSLGQGSETQYF.

CDR3 DNA sequence: TGCGCCAGCACGTTGGTAGCGGGGGGACCAGATACGCAGTATTTT. Amino acids: CASTLVAGGPDTQYF. The genes are TRBV5-1 and TRBJ2-3, with 10 bases aligning to TRBD2. Per germline, CDR1 SGHRS and CDR2 YFSETQ. Germline trimming cut 6 bases from V and 4 bases from J; bases unmatched to any gene: 8. The CDR3 extends over 15 amino acids.

The rearrangement links TRBV28 to TRBJ1-4; 8 bases line up with TRBD1. Germline-derived CDR1 and CDR2 are MDHEN and SYDVKM. V lost 8 bases to trimming and J lost 7 bases; unmatched junction nucleotides: 21. This CDR3 has 18 amino acids. The CDR3 sequence is CASRGTQTGARGFEKLFF. In nucleotides, the CDR3 is TGTGCCAGCCGAGGAACCCAGACAGGGGCAAGGGGCTTTGAAAAACTGTTTTTT.

The chain has TRBV9 and TRBJ2-1; D is ambiguous. V was clipped by 0 bases and J by 3 bases, with 13 bases between them. The CDR3 sequence is 16 residues long. The germline V gene encodes CDR1 SGDLS and CDR2 YYNGEE. CDR3 in amino acids: CASSVVRGTNYNEQFF. CDR3 DNA: TGTGCCAGCAGCGTAGTTCGCGGAACGAACTACAATGAGCAGTTCTTC.

J is TRBJ2-7 and V is TRBV6-1; possible D gene TRBD1, 5 bases. CDR1 is MNHNS and CDR2 is SASEGT in the germline V gene. Deletions cut 0 bases from V and 4 bases from J, with 13 bases between. This CDR3 region has 15 residues. The chain's CDR3 is CASSEAWRQTYEQYF. The CDR3 DNA reads as TGTGCCAGCAGTGAAGCTTGGAGACAGACATACGAGCAGTACTTC.

The V and J genes are TRBV6-5 and TRBJ2-3, with TRBD1 matching 9 bases. This CDR3 comprises 14 residues. V was pared by 7 bases and J by 2 bases, with 4 bases of the junction left unmatched. CDR1 and CDR2 (germline): MNHEY, SVGAGI. CDR3 coding DNA: TGTGCCAGCAAGAGGGACAGGGACACAGATACGCAGTATTTT. It encodes CASKRDRDTDTQYF.

The chain has TRBV6-4 and TRBJ1-1; D gene unclear. The V end was cut by 3 bases, the J end by 4 bases, with 15 bases between. CDR1 MRHNA and CDR2 SNTAGT come from the germline V gene. The CDR3 is made up of 15 amino acids. The CDR3 DNA is TGTGCCAGCAGTGAGGAGGGTAGGTTGGGCACTGAAGCTTTCTTT. Its protein product is CASSEEGRLGTEAFF.

The chain links TRBV9 to TRBJ1-1, with D maybe TRBD1 (5 bases). The CDR3 has 14 amino acids. V was cut by 4 bases and J by 6 bases, with 16 bases left in between. Looked up from germline, CDR1 is SGDLS and CDR2 is YYNGEE. DNA for the CDR3: TGTGCCAGCAGCCCAGGAAGGGGAGGATCTGAAGCTTTCTTT. Translating gives CASSPGRGGSEAFF.

The chain recombines TRBV19 with TRBJ2-2; 10 bases match TRBD1. The CDR3 length is 15 residues. Germline V lookup: CDR1 LNHDA, CDR2 SQIVND (reference sequence). Trimming took 1 base from V and 5 from J; bases not matched to a gene: 1. CDR3 bases: TGTGCCAGTAGTATAGGGGGACAGGGGACCGGGGAGCTGTTTTTT. Protein sequence: CASSIGGQGTGELFF. Filled out from reference TRBV19 and TRBJ2-2, the complete variable domain reads DGGITQSPKYLFRKEGQNVTLSCEQNLNHDAMYWYRQDPGQGLRLIYYSQIVNDFQKGDIAEGYSVSREKKESFPLTVTSAQKNPTAFYLCASSIGGQGTGELFFGEGSRLTVL.

The chain is built from TRBV19 and TRBJ2-2; D call uncertain. Germline V gives CDR1 LNHDA, CDR2 SQIVND (reference sequence). The CDR3 loop spans 15 amino acids. V was pared by 3 bases and J by 1 base, with 9 bases between. The CDR3 DNA reads as TGTGCCAGTAGTATGGGCAGAAGGAACACCGGGGAGCTGTTTTTT. This translates into CASSMGRRNTGELFF.

The rearrangement links TRBV5-1 to TRBJ2-1, with 13 bases aligning to TRBD2. The CDR3 contains 17 residues. The J segment lost 6 bases and the V segment lost 2 bases, leaving 8 bases of the junction unmatched. CDR1 is SGHRS and CDR2 is YFSETQ in the germline V gene. The CDR3 is CASSFWRTSGSGNEQFF. The CDR3, as DNA: TGCGCCAGCAGCTTTTGGAGGACTAGCGGGAGCGGCAATGAGCAGTTCTTC.

This clone was picked up one time. The rearrangement joins TRBV27 to TRBJ2-5, with TRBD1 matching 7 bases. Trimming cost V 6 bases and J 0 bases; bases outside gene matches: 7. Germline CDR1 MNHEY, CDR2 SMNVEV (reference sequence). This CDR3 region has 15 residues. The CDR3 DNA is TGTGCCAGCAGATACAGGGGTGGGAACCAAGAGACCCAGTACTTC. Translating it yields CASRYRGGNQETQYF.

The chain couples TRBV7-2 to TRBJ2-3; 13 nucleotides match TRBD2. Germline lookup yields CDR1 SGHTA and CDR2 FQGNSA. The V segment lost 3 bases and the J segment 6 bases; nucleotides outside the gene matches: 0. The CDR3 is made up of 14 amino acids. This CDR3 reads CASSLTSGRDTQYF. In DNA, the CDR3 is TGTGCCAGCAGCTTGACTAGCGGGAGGGATACGCAGTATTTT.

V and J are TRBV11-3 and TRBJ2-1, with D possibly TRBD2 on 5 matching bases. This CDR3 contains 16 residues. Germline CDR1 is SGHNT and CDR2 is YENEEA. V gave up 4 bases and J gave up 5 bases, with 18 bases separating them. The DNA of the CDR3 is TGTGCCAGCAGCTATCAAACGGGATCCTTAAACAATGAGCAGTTCTTC. This gives the protein CASSYQTGSLNNEQFF. The variable domain in full, with the rest retrieved from reference TRBV11-3 and TRBJ2-1, is EAGVVQSPRYKIIEKKQPVAFWCNPISGHNTLYWYLQNLGQGPELLIRYENEEAVDDSQLPKDRFSAERLKGVDSTLKIQPAELGDSAVYLCASSYQTGSLNNEQFFGPGTRLTVL.

The V call is TRBV5-1, the J call TRBJ2-3; maybe TRBD1 (6 bases). V was clipped by 0 bases and J by 3 bases, with 11 bases between them. Germline assignment: CDR1 SGHRS and CDR2 YFSETQ. The CDR3 runs to 15 residues. In DNA form, the CDR3 reads TGCGCCAGCAGCTTGGCGACAGGTAGTACAGATACGCAGTATTTT. Translation: CASSLATGSTDTQYF. Supplemented by reference TRBV5-1 and TRBJ2-3, the full variable domain reads KAGVTQTPRYLIKTRGQQVTLSCSPISGHRSVSWYQQTPGQGLQFLFEYFSETQRNKGNFPGRFSGRQFSNSRSEMNVSTLELGDSALYLCASSLATGSTDTQYFGPGTRLTVL.